Below, one TCR beta chain is given with its context. Its matching antigen is unknown. The data were obtained in a study of Ad26.COV2.S vaccination and SARS-CoV-2 variants. Study summary: Into the muscle, Ad26.COV2.S was dosed once or twice, 56 days apart. Study conclusions and caveats: For non-spike TCRs, breadth in vaccine recipients resembled that in placebo recipients. Spike-specific responses of CD8+ and CD4+ T cells were reported to display substantial breadth after vaccination.

Profiled with immunoSEQ multiplex PCR; TCRdb holds only in-frame clones, not every one. Of a few hundred thousand clones in the sample, around 87% are singletons; the top ten hold 3.6%. Treatment specified: roughly 19 received Ad26.COV2.S at low or high dose, single or two shots; several received placebo; per-sample allocation not given. The samples were gathered on day 63 after the first injection of vaccine or placebo. Vaccination employed an Ad26 vector expressing the Wuhan-strain SARS-CoV-2 spike. This clonotype was obtained from a person aged 18-65 years who received the Ad26.COV2.S COVID-19 vaccine or a placebo. The specimen comprised peripheral blood, sampled in a trial of Ad26.COV2.S vaccine versus placebo.

In DNA, the CDR3 is TGTGCCAGCAGCTTCGACAGCGGCACTGAAGCTTTCTTT. This encodes CASSFDSGTEAFF. The V gene is TRBV11-3, the J gene TRBJ1-1; tentative D call: TRBD1 (5 bases). Germline V gene sequence: CDR1 SGHNT, CDR2 YENEEA. V was pared by 3 bases and J by 4 bases, with 9 bases between. The CDR3 is 13 residues long.